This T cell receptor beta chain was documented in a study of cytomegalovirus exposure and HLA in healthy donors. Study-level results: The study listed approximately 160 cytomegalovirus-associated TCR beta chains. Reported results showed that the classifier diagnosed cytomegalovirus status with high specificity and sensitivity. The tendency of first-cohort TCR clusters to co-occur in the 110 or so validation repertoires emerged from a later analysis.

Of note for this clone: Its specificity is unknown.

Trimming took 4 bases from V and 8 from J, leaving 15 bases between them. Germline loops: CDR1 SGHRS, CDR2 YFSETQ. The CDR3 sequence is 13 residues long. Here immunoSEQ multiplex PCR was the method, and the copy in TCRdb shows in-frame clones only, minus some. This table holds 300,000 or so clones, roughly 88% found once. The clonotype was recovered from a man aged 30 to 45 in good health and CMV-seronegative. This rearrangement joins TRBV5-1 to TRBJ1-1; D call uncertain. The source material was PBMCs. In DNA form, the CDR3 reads TGCGCCAGCAGCATGTCAGGAGGTCACGAAGCTTTCTTT. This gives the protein CASSMSGGHEAFF.